This T cell receptor (beta chain) derives from a study of blood T cells in healthy people across ages (dated by TCRdb to between 2014 and 2017). General notes on the study: In model experiments, template switching captured roughly one uniquely barcoded TCR beta cDNA molecule for every two T cells. Using deep sequencing normalized with unique cDNA molecular identifiers, the study measured how TCR beta repertoire diversity changes with age. The donors were divided into four age groups: young (average around 15 years), middle-aged (almost 40), aged (about 62) and long-lived (roughly 82). To avoid experimental bias, donors of different ages were spread randomly across the sequencing lanes. Using the same blood draw, the study looked at two additional independent replicas of 1 million unique cDNA reads for two donors, one aged 18 to 30 and the other aged 80 or older. Paper-wide results and their limitations: Conclusive comparison of naive and antigen-experienced compartments was prevented by the profiling of bulk unsorted PBMCs. Estimates of total diversity from one million sequenced T cells were regarded as lower bounds and underestimates. Compared with the aged group, the long-lived group had more naive CD4+ T cells, fewer expanded clones and increased TCR diversity, a pattern suggesting age selection. Because donor CMV infection status was unknown, age-related changes in expanded clonotypes were potentially confounded. As age increased, observed TCR beta diversity per million T cells dropped in a roughly linear way, and a significant reduction was already evident by age 40. There was a strong correlation between observed TCR beta diversity and the percentage of naive T cells measured by flow cytometry.

Library construction relied on 5' RACE. A second about 7 to 12 cycle PCR used a sample-barcoded 5' primer and a J-beta primer mix. A unique molecular identifier was introduced onto each TCR beta cDNA molecule by a template-switch 5' adaptor carrying 12 random nucleotides. Each sample yielded at least 3 million CDR3-containing paired-end reads. The Mint cDNA synthesis kit, primed by a TRBC-specific oligonucleotide, was used to synthesize first-strand cDNA from all RNA. All cDNA was treated with uracil-DNA glycosylase and then went through a first 18-cycle PCR with the universal primers M1SS and BC2_uni_R. On the authors' methods: Each sample was normalized by randomly selecting 1 million high-quality reads, each carrying a distinct molecular identifier. Instead of being binned into consensus sequences, reads that shared molecular identifiers were thrown out. MiTCR, set to a Q25 quality threshold and the strictest error-elimination algorithm, was used for CDR3 identification, clonotype clustering and error correction. A nonparametric unseen species model using Euler transformation provided a lower-bound estimate of total TCR beta diversity. TCRdb trimmed the raw reads at Q25, called clones with MiXCR and kept productive beta chains. Here each entry gathers all rows of one CDR3 protein and keeps the most common genes and DNA. The V and J calls, along with clone size, are taken from TCRdb and not from the paper's own processing. In all, the sample holds fewer than 2,000,000 distinct CDR3 sequences, and approximately 39% of those were seen once. The ten largest clones capture under 25% of the sample.

At least ten counts were recorded for this clonotype. The antigen it binds to is not known. There are no base qualities to consult, and no much larger clone falls within one base. CDR1 and CDR2, per the germline V gene, are SQVTM and ANQGSEA. V gives up 3 bases and J gives up 0 bases, and the segment between their germline ends measures 21 bases. The CDR3 runs 18 residues from the cysteine to the phenylalanine. Only the CDR3 DNA is retained, 54 bases long and in frame from the first base. Systemically healthy Caucasian individuals from Russia, roughly 40 in total and aged about 6 to 95 years, were included as donors. Each donor gave roughly 9 milliliters of peripheral blood, drawn into EDTA-treated Vacutainer tubes. Ficoll-Paque density-gradient centrifugation was used to isolate PBMCs, with at least 6.5 million per sample. Total RNA was extracted from PBMCs with Trizol reagent, with at least 5 micrograms obtained per sample. The percentages of naive CD45RAhigh/CD27high T cells were determined by flow cytometry on a PBMC aliquot from every donor.

This receptor was taken from a human donor in good health. The material sequenced was blood. Recombination linked TRBV29-1 to TRBJ2-4; the D gene cannot be resolved reliably. The CDR3 reads CSVEITRYSQLAKNIQYF. The DNA reads as follows: TGCAGCGTTGAGATCACACGCTACAGCCAGCTAGCCAAAAACATTCAGTACTTC.